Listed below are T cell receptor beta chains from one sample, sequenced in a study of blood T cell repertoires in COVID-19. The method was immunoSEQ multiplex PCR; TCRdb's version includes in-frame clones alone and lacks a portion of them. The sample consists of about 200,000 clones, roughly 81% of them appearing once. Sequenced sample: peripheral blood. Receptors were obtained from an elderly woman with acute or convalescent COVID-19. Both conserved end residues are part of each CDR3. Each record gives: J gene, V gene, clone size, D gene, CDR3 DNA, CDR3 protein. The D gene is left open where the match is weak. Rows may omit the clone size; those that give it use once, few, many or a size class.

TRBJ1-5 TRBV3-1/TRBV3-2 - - TGTGCCAGCAGCCAAGATCCCTCAGGGTATGGCAATCAGCCCCAGCATTTT CASSQDPSGYGNQPQHF
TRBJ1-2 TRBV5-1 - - TGCGCCAGCACCCCCCACCTGGCAGGCTCTACTTATGGCTACACCTTC CASTPHLAGSTYGYTF
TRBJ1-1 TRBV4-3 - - TGCGCCAGCAGCCAAGCGGTGTCACAGACTGAAGCTTTCTTT CASSQAVSQTEAFF
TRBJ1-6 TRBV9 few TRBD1 TGTGCCAGCAGCAAGGAGGGGGCGACTTCACCCCTCCACTTT CASSKEGATSPLHF
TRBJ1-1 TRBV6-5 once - TGTGCCAGCACTGGAGGGTTCGACACTGAAGCTTTCTTT CASTGGFDTEAFF
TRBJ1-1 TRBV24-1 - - TGTGCCACCAGTGACACAGGGTCTGTGGGTGCTTTCTTT CATSDTGSVGAFF
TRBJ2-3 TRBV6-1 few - TGTGCCAGCAGTGACCGGGTCCCCACAGATACGCAGTATTTT CASSDRVPTDTQYF
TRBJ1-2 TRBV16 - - TGTGCCAGCAGCCTCGGTTATGGCTACACCTTC CASSLGYGYTF
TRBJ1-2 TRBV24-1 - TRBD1 TGTGCCACCAGTGACCCAGGACAGGGGAACTATGGCTACACCTTC CATSDPGQGNYGYTF
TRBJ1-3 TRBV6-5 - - TGTGCCAGCAGTTACGACAGAAAAGTATCTGGAAACACCATATATTTT CASSYDRKVSGNTIYF
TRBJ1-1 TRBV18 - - TGTGCCAGCTCGCCGGGACTCTCGAACACTGAAGCTTTCTTT CASSPGLSNTEAFF
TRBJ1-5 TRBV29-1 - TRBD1 TGCAGCGTAGCACAGGGGGCGTCCAATCAGCCCCAGCATTTT CSVAQGASNQPQHF
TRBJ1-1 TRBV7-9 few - TGTGCCAGCAGCCAGCGGACAGTCCTGAACACTGAAGCTTTCTTT CASSQRTVLNTEAFF
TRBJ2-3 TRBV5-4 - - TGTGCCAGCAGCTTGTTCGGGACTAGCACAGATACGCAGTATTTT CASSLFGTSTDTQYF
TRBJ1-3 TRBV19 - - TGTGCCAGTAGTATATGGGGCAGAAACTCTGGAAACACCATATATTTT CASSIWGRNSGNTIYF
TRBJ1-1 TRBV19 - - TGTGCCACCCAAGTTTGGGGGGTCGGGCCGAACACTGAAGCTTTCTTT CATQVWGVGPNTEAFF
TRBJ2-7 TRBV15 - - TGTGCCACCAGAGACGGTGGGAGGTCGTCCGCTTCGGAGTACTTC CATRDGGRSSASEYF
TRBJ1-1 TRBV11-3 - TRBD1 TGTGCCAGCAGCTCGAACAGGGGACAAGCTTTCTTT CASSSNRGQAFF
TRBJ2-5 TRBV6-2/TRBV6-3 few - TGTGCCAGCAGTTACCAGCAAGAGACCCAGTACTTC CASSYQQETQYF
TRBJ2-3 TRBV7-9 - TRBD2 TGTGCCAGCAAGGGGCTTTCAGCGGGAGACGATACGCAGTATTTT CASKGLSAGDDTQYF
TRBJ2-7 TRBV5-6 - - TGTGCCAGCAGTACCCAGGGGCACGAGCAGTACTTC CASSTQGHEQYF
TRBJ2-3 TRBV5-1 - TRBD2 TGCGCCAGCAGCTTGGGGACTAGCGGGGGCACAGATACGCAGTATTTT CASSLGTSGGTDTQYF
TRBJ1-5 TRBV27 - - TGTGCCAGCAGAGACTTAGACGGGTATAGCAATCAGCCCCAGCATTTT CASRDLDGYSNQPQHF
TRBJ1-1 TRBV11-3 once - TGTGCCAGCAGCTTCATGAACACTGAAGCTTTCTTT CASSFMNTEAFF
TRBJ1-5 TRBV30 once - TGTGCCTGGAGTTTGACAGGCAATCAGCCCCAGCATTTT CAWSLTGNQPQHF
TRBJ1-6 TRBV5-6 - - TGTGCCAGCAGCAATACAGGTTATAATTCACCCCTCCACTTT CASSNTGYNSPLHF
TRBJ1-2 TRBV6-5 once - TGTGCCAGCAGTCTAACAGGAAACTATGGCTACACCTTC CASSLTGNYGYTF
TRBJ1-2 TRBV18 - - TGTGCCAGCTCACCGATATTCGAGTCTACTAACTATGGCTACACCTTC CASSPIFESTNYGYTF
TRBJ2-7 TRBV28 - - TGTGCCAGCAGAGCTAGCAACTACGAGCAGTACTTC CASRASNYEQYF
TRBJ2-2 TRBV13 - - TGTGCCAGCAGCTTAGGCGGGAGCGGAGGCGGGGAGCTGTTTTTT CASSLGGSGGGELFF
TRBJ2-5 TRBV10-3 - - TGTGCCATCAGTGAAGTGGGCGTAGAGACCCAGTACTTC CAISEVGVETQYF
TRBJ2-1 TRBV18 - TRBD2 TGTGCCAGCTCACCACTTGCTAGCGGGATGGCGTACAATGAGCAGTTCTTC CASSPLASGMAYNEQFF
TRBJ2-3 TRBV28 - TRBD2 TGTGCCAGCAGTTCTCGGACTAGCGGGAGTTTATTCACAGATACGCAGTATTTT CASSSRTSGSLFTDTQYF
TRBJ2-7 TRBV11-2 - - TGTGCCAGCAGCTCGGCGGGCGAGGACGAGCAGTACTTC CASSSAGEDEQYF
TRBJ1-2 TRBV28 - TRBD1 TGTGCCAGCACCCTTCTGGGGACAGGGGGCGTTTCCGGCGGCTACACCTTC CASTLLGTGGVSGGYTF
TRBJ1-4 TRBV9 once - TGTGCCAGCAGCGTAACCACAGGGAGTGTTGAAAAACTGTTTTTT CASSVTTGSVEKLFF
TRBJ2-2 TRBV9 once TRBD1 TGTGCCAGCAGCTCACAGGGGATGGTCGGGGAGCTGTTTTTT CASSSQGMVGELFF
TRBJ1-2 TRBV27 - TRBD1 TGTGCCAGCAGGACTGACAGGGACTATGGCTACACCTTC CASRTDRDYGYTF
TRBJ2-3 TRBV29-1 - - TGCAGCGTTGACAGACGAGGAGTCGATACGCAGTATTTT CSVDRRGVDTQYF
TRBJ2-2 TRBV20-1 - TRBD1 TGCAGTGCTAGTTCGCAGGGGGCCACCGGGGAGCTGTTTTTT CSASSQGATGELFF
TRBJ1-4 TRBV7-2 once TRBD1 TGTGCCAGCAGCTTAGGGGTTCCGGGGACAGGGGGCGCTTTTGAAAAACTGTTTTTT CASSLGVPGTGGAFEKLFF
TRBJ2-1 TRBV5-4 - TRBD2 TGTGCCAGCAGCGCGACTAGCGGTGCCTACAATGAGCAGTTCTTC CASSATSGAYNEQFF
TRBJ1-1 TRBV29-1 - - TGCAGCGTTGAATTACTAACTGAAGCTTTCTTT CSVELLTEAFF
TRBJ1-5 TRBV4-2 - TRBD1 TGTGCCAGCAGCCAGGATGACAGGGGACGTCAGCCCCAGCATTTT CASSQDDRGRQPQHF
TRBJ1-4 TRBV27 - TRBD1 TGTGCCAGCAGCGTCGGACAGGTGCCTAATGAAAAACTGTTTTTT CASSVGQVPNEKLFF
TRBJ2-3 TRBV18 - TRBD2 TGTGCCAGCTCACCATCCATGGGACTAGCGGGAGGGCCAGATACGCAGTATTTT CASSPSMGLAGGPDTQYF
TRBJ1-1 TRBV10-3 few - TGTGCCATCAGTGAGTCGGGGCGTAGGGTGCGCACTGAAGCTTTCTTT CAISESGRRVRTEAFF
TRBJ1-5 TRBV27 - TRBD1 TGTGCCAGCAGGAAGGAAACGGACAGGGGGGACCAGCCCCAGCATTTT CASRKETDRGDQPQHF
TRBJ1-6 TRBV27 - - TGTGCCAGCAGTTTATTCCTACATAATTCACCCCTCCACTTT CASSLFLHNSPLHF
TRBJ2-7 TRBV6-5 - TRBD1 TGTGCCAGCAGCCGGACAGGGTCCTACGAGCAGTACTTC CASSRTGSYEQYF
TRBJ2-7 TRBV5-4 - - TGTGCCAGCAGCCGGGGACATATCTCCTACGAGCAGTACTTC CASSRGHISYEQYF
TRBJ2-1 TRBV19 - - TGTGCCAGTAGAGGGGGTTCTCGGGCCAATGAGCAGTTCTTC CASRGGSRANEQFF
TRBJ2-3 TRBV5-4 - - TGTGCCAGCAGCTCGGAGGGTTTGACAGATACGCAGTATTTT CASSSEGLTDTQYF